The 20 T cell receptor beta chains in this list originate from one sample, sequenced in a study of shared clonotypes between healthy human individuals. Profiling relied on immunoSEQ multiplex PCR, and the TCRdb table lists in-frame clones only, not all of them. The data hold 950,000 to 1,300,000 clones, with about 75% observed a single time. Material: memory CD4+ T cells sorted from blood. Subset in this sample: CD45RA-negative fraction. Source of these receptors: a man between 18 and 29 years old in good health.

This chain joins TRBV10-1 and TRBJ2-2; D ambiguous. The V gene's germline CDR1 is WNHNN and CDR2 SYGVQD (reference sequence). Trimming took 3 bases from V and 5 from J, leaving 7 bases between them. This CDR3 region has 13 residues. CDR3 amino acids: CASSDTVTGELFF. CDR3 nucleotide sequence: TGCGCCAGCAGTGATACAGTTACCGGGGAGCTGTTTTTT.

This sequence joins TRBV19 and TRBJ2-1, with TRBD2 identical over 7 bases. CDR3 length equals 14 residues. Germline CDR1 reads LNHDA; CDR2 reads SQIVND (reference sequence). Unmatched junction bases numbered 4, after V lost 6 bases and J lost 2 bases. The CDR3 DNA is TGTGCCAGTAGGGAGGGAGGGCCCTACAATGAGCAGTTCTTC. It codes for CASREGGPYNEQFF.

This chain links TRBV5-4 with TRBJ2-5; D unresolved. The V gene lost 4 bases and the J gene lost 2 bases, with 9 bases spanning the gap. Germline lookup yields CDR1 SGHNT and CDR2 YYREEE (reference sequence). The CDR3 is made up of 13 amino acids. The CDR3 sequence: CASSAQAQETQYF. CDR3 coding DNA: TGTGCCAGCAGCGCACAAGCGCAAGAGACCCAGTACTTC. Full variable domain (outside the CDR3, taken from reference TRBV5-4 and TRBJ2-5): ETGVTQSPTHLIKTRGQQVTLRCSSQSGHNTVSWYQQALGQGPQFIFQYYREEENGRGNFPPRFSGLQFPNYSSELNVNALELDDSALYLCASSAQAQETQYFGPGTRLLVL.

V usage is TRBV19 and J usage is TRBJ1-5; D is uncertain. The CDR3 consists of 16 residues. Between the trimmed V and J ends, which lost 0 bases and 2 bases, there was a span of 11 bases. The germline V gene encodes CDR1 LNHDA and CDR2 SQIVND (reference sequence). The CDR3 coding sequence is TGTGCCAGTAGTATAGATGGAGGCTACGGCAATCAGCCCCAGCATTTT. It encodes CASSIDGGYGNQPQHF. Variable domain in full (rest from reference TRBV19 and TRBJ1-5): DGGITQSPKYLFRKEGQNVTLSCEQNLNHDAMYWYRQDPGQGLRLIYYSQIVNDFQKGDIAEGYSVSREKKESFPLTVTSAQKNPTAFYLCASSIDGGYGNQPQHFGDGTRLSIL.

This clone was picked up a small number of times. The V and J genes are TRBV6-1 and TRBJ2-3; TRBD1 is a possible D gene (5 bases). In germline, CDR1 is MNHNS, CDR2 SASEGT. Between the trimmed V and J ends, which lost 7 bases and 5 bases, there was a span of 16 bases. The CDR3 contains 14 residues. The chain's CDR3 is CASMNKGSRDTQYF. The CDR3 coding sequence is TGTGCCAGCATGAATAAGGGGTCACGAGATACGCAGTATTTT.

This chain joins TRBV6-5 and TRBJ1-2, with TRBD1 as a possible D gene (5 bases). Trimming removed 3 bases at V and 7 bases at J, with 12 bases between. Germline CDR1 is MNHEY and CDR2 is SVGAGI. This CDR3 contains 13 residues. CDR3 coding DNA: TGTGCCAGCAGTTATTTGGGACGACTTGGCTACACCTTC. Protein product: CASSYLGRLGYTF.

The rearrangement links TRBV19 to TRBJ2-1; D ambiguous. Germline loops: CDR1 LNHDA, CDR2 SQIVND (reference sequence). V lost 4 bases and J 7 bases, leaving 11 bases between the germline ends. The CDR3 is 13 residues long. The CDR3 loop reads CASSKVPVNEQFF. The CDR3 DNA is TGTGCCAGTAGTAAGGTTCCAGTAAATGAGCAGTTCTTC.

The chain couples TRBV11-2 to TRBJ2-5, with 8 bases identical to TRBD1. This CDR3 is built from 13 residues. V lost 6 bases and J lost 5; bases outside the gene matches: 5. CDR1 and CDR2 from the germline V gene are SGHAT and FQNNGV. In DNA, the CDR3 is TGTGCCAGCAGGACAGGGGTTGGGGAGACCCAGTACTTC. Its protein is CASRTGVGETQYF.

The sample holds one count of this clone. The chain combines TRBV6-1 with TRBJ2-2; no clear D gene. This CDR3 spans 11 amino acids. V gave up 7 bases and J gave up 4 bases, with 4 bases separating them. The germline gives CDR1 MNHNS, CDR2 SASEGT. The CDR3 DNA is TGTGCCAGCATGCGCACCGGGGAGCTGTTTTTT. Translated, it gives CASMRTGELFF.

The chain recombines TRBV29-1 with TRBJ1-5, with 9 positions matching TRBD1. The CDR3 covers 13 residues. With V trimmed by 4 bases and J by 3 bases, 1 base remained unmatched. Looked up from germline, CDR1 is SQVTM and CDR2 is ANQGSEA. CDR3 sequence reads: CSVGTGANQPQHF. DNA for the CDR3: TGCAGCGTTGGGACAGGGGCCAATCAGCCCCAGCATTTT.

As for this clone: Other DNA variants within this sample encode the same CDR3. The J gene is TRBJ1-1, the V gene TRBV7-2; D not certain. Germline V CDR1 and CDR2: SGHTA, FQGNSA. Trimming pared 1 base from V and 1 base from J, leaving 10 bases between. This CDR3 contains 15 residues. The CDR3 DNA reads TGTGCCAGCAGCTTAGTAGGCGGAAAGAACACTGAAGCTTTCTTT. Translated, it gives CASSLVGGKNTEAFF.

This clone was seen repeatedly, ten times or more. The rearrangement uses TRBV7-3 and TRBJ2-2; 8 positions agree with TRBD1. Trimming cost V 5 bases and J 3 bases; bases outside gene matches: 14. This CDR3 has 18 residues. Germline V gene sequence: CDR1 SGHTA, CDR2 FQGTGA. DNA for the CDR3: TGTGCCAGCAGCATTATTGCCTCAGGGGGCAGGTACACCGGGGAGCTGTTTTTT. Its translation: CASSIIASGGRYTGELFF.

The V and J genes are TRBV11-2 and TRBJ1-2, with D possibly being TRBD1 (5 bases). The CDR3 covers 15 residues. Germline V gives CDR1 SGHAT, CDR2 FQNNGV. V lost 2 bases to trimming and J lost 4 bases, with 14 bases between them. Written as DNA, the CDR3 is TGTGCCAGCAGCTTAAGTTTTCCAGGGACCTATGGCTACACCTTC. Its protein product is CASSLSFPGTYGYTF.

The chain is built from TRBV18 and TRBJ2-2, with 7 bases identical to TRBD1. Losses at the gene ends were 4 bases for V and 5 bases for J; bases not matched to a gene: 16. Per the germline V gene, CDR1 is KGHSH and CDR2 is LQKENI. This CDR3 region has 18 residues. CDR3 DNA sequence: TGTGCCAGCTCACAAATAATTACCGACAGGGTTCGAACCGGGGAGCTGTTTTTT. This gives the protein CASSQIITDRVRTGELFF.

The genes are TRBV6-5 and TRBJ2-7; 7 bases fit TRBD2. The CDR3 length is 15 residues. Germline CDR1 MNHEY, CDR2 SVGAGI. Unmatched junction bases numbered 10, after V lost 3 bases and J lost 5 bases. This CDR3 is CASSYSAGVWNEQYF. Here the CDR3 DNA reads TGTGCCAGCAGTTATTCGGCGGGAGTGTGGAACGAGCAGTACTTC.

V and J are TRBV4-1 and TRBJ2-2; D may be TRBD2 (5 bases). V lost 0 bases, J lost 5 bases, and 13 bases lay in between. From germline, CDR1 is MGHRA and CDR2 YSYEKL. This CDR3 is 16 amino acids long. As DNA, the CDR3 is TGCGCCAGCAGCCAAGAGATGGTTTCGGGAACCGGGGAGCTGTTTTTT. Protein: CASSQEMVSGTGELFF.

This clone came up once. This same CDR3 is encoded by further DNA sequences in the sample. J is TRBJ1-5 and V is TRBV2; D is uncertain. This CDR3 comprises 14 residues. Trimming cost V 3 bases and J 0 bases, with 6 bases left between them. Germline assignment: CDR1 SNHLY and CDR2 FYNNEI. In DNA, the CDR3 is TGTGCCAGCAGTGAGGGAAATAGCAATCAGCCCCAGCATTTT. Amino acids: CASSEGNSNQPQHF.

The table lists this clone with many counts. The rearrangement links TRBV11-2 to TRBJ2-1; 10 nucleotides match TRBD2. The CDR3 is made up of 15 amino acids. V trimming: 6 bases; J trimming: 7 bases; junction bases outside the gene matches: 9. CDR1 is SGHAT, CDR2 FQNNGV, per germline. Here the CDR3 DNA reads TGTGCCAGCAGGCTTCCTAGCGGGAGTCGGAATGAGCAGTTCTTC. It yields the protein CASRLPSGSRNEQFF.

This clone turned up a few times. This chain uses TRBV19 with TRBJ1-6; no clear D gene. V shed 2 bases and J shed 7 bases, with 9 bases lying between them. The CDR3 extends over 14 amino acids. In germline, CDR1 is LNHDA, CDR2 SQIVND (reference sequence). CDR3: CASSIIVLNSPLHF. The CDR3 coding sequence is TGTGCCAGTAGTATAATCGTTCTAAATTCACCCCTCCACTTT.

Concerning this clone itself: The sample holds other DNA sequences that translate to the same CDR3. The rearrangement links TRBV5-1 to TRBJ1-1; D call uncertain. The CDR3 length is 13 residues. Trimming shortened V by 4 bases and J by 3 bases, and 10 bases separated the two germline ends. Germline loops: CDR1 SGHRS, CDR2 YFSETQ. CDR3 loop: CASSLGGDTEAFF. The CDR3 DNA follows: TGCGCCAGCAGCCTGGGCGGGGACACTGAAGCTTTCTTT.